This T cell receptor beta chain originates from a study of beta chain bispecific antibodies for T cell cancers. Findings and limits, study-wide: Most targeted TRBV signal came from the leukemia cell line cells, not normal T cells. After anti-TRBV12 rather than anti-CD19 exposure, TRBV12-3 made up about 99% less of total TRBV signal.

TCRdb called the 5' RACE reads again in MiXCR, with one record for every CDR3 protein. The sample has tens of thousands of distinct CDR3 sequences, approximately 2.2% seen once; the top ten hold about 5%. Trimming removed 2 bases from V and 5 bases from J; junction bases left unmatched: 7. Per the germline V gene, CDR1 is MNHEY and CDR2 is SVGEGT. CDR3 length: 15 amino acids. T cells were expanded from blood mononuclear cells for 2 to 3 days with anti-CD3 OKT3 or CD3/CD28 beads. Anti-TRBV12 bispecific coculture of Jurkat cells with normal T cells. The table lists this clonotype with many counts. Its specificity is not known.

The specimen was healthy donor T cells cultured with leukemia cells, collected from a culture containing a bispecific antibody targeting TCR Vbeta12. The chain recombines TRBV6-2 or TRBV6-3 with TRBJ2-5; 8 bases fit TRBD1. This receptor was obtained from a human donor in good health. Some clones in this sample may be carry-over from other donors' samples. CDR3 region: CASSYGTGSRETQYF. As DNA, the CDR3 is TGTGCCAGCAGTTACGGGACAGGATCTCGGGAGACCCAGTACTTC.